This T cell receptor (beta chain) was recovered during a study of vaccination and CD4 T cells after COVID-19. The time point was: late sampling 161 to 241 days after vaccination in a few convalescent patients. This clonotype was found a few times. MiXCR was run by TCRdb on the PCR reads, yielding one entry per CDR3 protein. The sample lists more than 35,000 distinct CDR3 sequences, 36% occurring once. The receptor comes from a human donor who had recovered from COVID-19. The sequencing used CD4+ T cells from blood, collected about 7 months after SARS-CoV-2 vaccination.

The chain's CDR3 is CATQVSRTGGIKQYF. The DNA of the CDR3 is TGTGCCACCCAAGTGTCTAGGACAGGGGGGATCAAGCAGTACTTC. The rearrangement joins TRBV15 to TRBJ2-7; 10 bases map to TRBD1. The junction had 15 bases not matched to a gene; V was cut back by 8 bases and J by 8 bases. Per the germline V gene, CDR1 is LNHNV and CDR2 is YYDKDF (reference sequence). This CDR3 spans 15 amino acids.